The sequence of this T cell receptor beta chain was determined in a study of T cell repertoires in cytomegalovirus infection. Study information: Matching HLA type, along with CMV infection, was indicated by public TCR beta signatures. Study-wide results and limits: Ex vivo responses were dominated by HLA-C-restricted CMV-specific TCR beta clonotypes. Public TCR beta family frequency separated CMV-and-HLA carriers, including in an independent cohort.

About this clonotype itself: Its antigen is still unknown.

TCRdb fed the reads into MiXCR, producing one record per CDR3 protein. The table has under 500,000 distinct CDR3 sequences, more than 40% seen once. V dropped 1 base and J dropped 2 bases, with 9 bases sitting between them. This CDR3 is built from 14 residues. The germline V gene has CDR1 SEHNR and CDR2 FQNEAQ (reference sequence). This chain joins TRBV7-9 and TRBJ2-7; D gene ambiguous. The TCR originated in a human donor in good health (CMV status not recorded). Some clones in this sample may be carry-over from other donors' samples. Sequenced here: cultured PBMCs, sampled from culture after CMV antigen stimulation. The CDR3 loop reads CASSLVQAPYEQYF. The CDR3 nucleotides are TGTGCCAGCAGCTTAGTCCAGGCCCCCTACGAGCAGTACTTC. The whole variable domain, filled in from reference TRBV7-9 and TRBJ2-7, reads DTGVSQNPRHKITKRGQNVTFRCDPISEHNRLYWYRQTLGQGPEFLTYFQNEAQLEKSRLLSDRFSAERPKGSFSTLEIQRTEQGDSAMYLCASSLVQAPYEQYFGPGTRLTVT.